A selection of T cell receptor beta chains follows, all from one sample in a study of patients and donors after allogeneic stem cell transplantation. A single record per CDR3 protein comes from TCRdb applying MiXCR to the RT-PCR reads. Of more than 850,000 distinct CDR3 sequences in the sample, roughly 17% are singletons; the top ten hold 5.5% to 6.5%. The sample was blood, either unsorted or a sorted T cell fraction (not recorded which). The receptors were sampled from a human donor who was either an allogeneic HSCT recipient or a stem cell or donor lymphocyte infusion donor (not recorded which). It is not recorded whose cells these are; they may come from a transplant donor. CDR3s include the opening cysteine and the closing phenylalanine or tryptophan. Each record gives: J gene, clone size, V gene, D gene, CDR3 protein, CDR3 DNA. A D gene is named only where the DNA matches it firmly. Only some rows state a clone size, as once, few, many or a class for expanded clones.

>TRBJ1-1|many|TRBV29-1|-
CSVEEFEAFF
TGCAGCGTTGAAGAGTTTGAAGCTTTCTTT
>TRBJ1-1|few|TRBV5-1|-
CASSPPKTGVDTEAFF
TGCGCCAGCAGCCCCCCTAAGACAGGAGTGGACACTGAAGCTTTCTTT
>TRBJ2-2|few|TRBV7-6|TRBD1
CASSLESRTGFNTGELFF
TGTGCCAGCAGCTTAGAGTCAAGGACAGGATTTAACACCGGGGAGCTGTTTTTT
>TRBJ2-7|-|TRBV30|-
CAWSDREASSYEQYF
TGTGCCTGGAGTGACAGGGAGGCAAGCTCCTACGAGCAGTACTTC
>TRBJ1-5|few|TRBV21-1|-
CASSKVPSGQPQHF
TGTGCCAGCAGCAAAGTACCGTCGGGGCAGCCCCAGCATTTT
>TRBJ1-2|-|TRBV27|-
CASSLGGPNGYTF
TGTGCCAGCAGTTTAGGGGGGCCTAACGGCTACACCTTC
>TRBJ1-3|once|TRBV2|-
CASRDTGNTIYF
TGTGCCAGCAGGGACACTGGAAACACCATATATTTT
>TRBJ2-7|few|TRBV10-3|-
CAISEARGVYEQYF
TGTGCCATCAGTGAGGCTAGGGGTGTCTACGAGCAGTACTTC
>TRBJ2-5|few|TRBV4-3|-
CASSRRGGAETQYF
TGCGCCAGCAGCCGACGAGGCGGCGCGGAGACCCAGTACTTC
>TRBJ2-1|-|TRBV6-1|TRBD2
CASTNSGNEQFF
TGTGCCAGCACCAATAGCGGGAACGAGCAGTTCTTC
>TRBJ1-4|few|TRBV12-3/TRBV12-4|-
CASCRSGRGNEKLFF
TGTGCCAGCTGTCGTTCGGGGCGCGGTAATGAAAAACTGTTTTTT
>TRBJ1-2|once|TRBV12-3/TRBV12-4|-
CASSLGVPGNSAF
TGTGCCAGCAGTTTAGGGGTCCCAGGAAATTCGGCCTTC
>TRBJ1-4|-|TRBV20-1|-
CSASPFTGNEKLFF
TGCAGTGCCTCTCCGTTCACAGGGAATGAAAAACTGTTTTTT
>TRBJ2-3|many|TRBV6-1|-
CASSPSTSTDTQYF
TGTGCCAGCAGTCCTTCGACTAGCACAGATACGCAGTATTTT
>TRBJ2-3|many|TRBV29-1|TRBD1
CSETGTGKTDTQYF
TGCAGCGAAACCGGGACAGGGAAGACAGATACGCAGTATTTT
>TRBJ2-1|-|TRBV7-2|TRBD2
CASSLVRTSEQFF
TGTGCCAGCAGCTTAGTCAGGACTAGTGAGCAGTTCTTC
>TRBJ2-4|-|TRBV28|TRBD1
CASLPGTALLGIQYF
TGTGCCAGCCTACCTGGGACAGCTCTCTTGGGCATTCAGTACTTC
>TRBJ2-2|-|TRBV5-1|-
CASSLTGTGTGELFF
TGCGCCAGCAGCTTGACGGGGACGGGGACCGGGGAGCTGTTTTTT
>TRBJ2-1|-|TRBV15|-
CATSRDLYRANEQFF
TGTGCCACCAGCAGGGACCTCTATCGGGCTAATGAGCAGTTCTTC
>TRBJ2-7|-|TRBV11-3|TRBD1
CASSSGDKGAYEQYF
TGTGCCAGCAGCTCCGGGGATAAGGGGGCATACGAGCAGTACTTC
>TRBJ2-1|few|TRBV3-1|TRBD1
CASSPRTGHNEQFF
TGTGCCAGCAGCCCCCGGACAGGGCATAATGAGCAGTTCTTC
>TRBJ2-7|-|TRBV12-3/TRBV12-4|-
CASNPGLNSYEQYF
TGTGCCAGCAACCCAGGCCTGAACTCCTACGAGCAGTACTTC
>TRBJ2-1|-|TRBV7-8|TRBD1
CASSLRGTGSVEQFF
TGTGCCAGCAGCTTACGGGGGACAGGGAGTGTTGAGCAGTTCTTC
>TRBJ2-2|-|TRBV6-2/TRBV6-3|TRBD2
CASSPTSGGAGGGELFF
TGTGCCAGCAGCCCCACTAGCGGGGGGGCCGGTGGCGGGGAGCTGTTTTTT
>TRBJ2-3|-|TRBV9|-
CASSVEVSRTQYF
TGTGCCAGCAGCGTAGAGGTCAGCAGGACGCAGTATTTT
>TRBJ2-7|-|TRBV4-2|TRBD1
CASSLRRTGSYEQYF
TGTGCCAGCAGCCTCCGTCGGACAGGGTCCTACGAGCAGTACTTC
>TRBJ2-7|few|TRBV4-1|TRBD1
CASSHNDRGPIEQYF
TGCGCCAGCAGCCATAACGACAGGGGGCCGATCGAGCAGTACTTC
>TRBJ2-3|many|TRBV11-2|TRBD2
CASRLPGLAGITDTQYF
TGTGCCAGCAGGCTACCCGGACTAGCGGGGATCACAGATACGCAGTATTTT
>TRBJ2-2|-|TRBV7-3|-
CASTPFVRKNTGELFF
TGTGCCAGCACCCCATTTGTCAGGAAGAACACCGGGGAGCTGTTTTTT
>TRBJ2-3|few|TRBV7-2|TRBD1
CASSRTGAVTDTQYF
TGTGCCAGCAGTAGGACAGGGGCCGTCACAGATACGCAGTATTTT
>TRBJ2-1|-|TRBV7-2|-
CASSFRKGGRFDEQFF
TGTGCCAGCAGCTTCCGGAAAGGGGGGCGATTTGATGAGCAGTTCTTC
>TRBJ2-7|-|TRBV4-2|TRBD1
CASSQDLGGSSSYEQYF
TGTGCCAGCAGCCAAGATCTAGGGGGCTCTAGCTCCTACGAGCAGTACTTC
>TRBJ1-2|-|TRBV7-9|TRBD1
CATLWVGRGAGYTF
TGTGCCACCCTCTGGGTGGGCAGGGGGGCTGGCTACACCTTC
>TRBJ2-7|-|TRBV12-5|-
CASGSGHAGNEQYF
TGTGCTAGTGGTTCGGGACACGCGGGGAACGAGCAGTACTTC
>TRBJ1-6|few|TRBV20-1|TRBD1
CSAMASGTVNSPLHF
TGCAGTGCTATGGCTTCGGGGACAGTTAATTCACCCCTCCACTTT
>TRBJ1-2|-|TRBV10-3|-
CAISESMGTNYGYTF
TGTGCCATCAGTGAGTCGATGGGAACTAACTATGGCTACACCTTC
>TRBJ2-5|few|TRBV9|TRBD2
CASSVGGRAETQYF
TGTGCCAGCAGCGTGGGCGGGAGGGCGGAGACCCAGTACTTC